Listed below are T cell receptor beta chains from one sample, sequenced in a study of blood T cells in healthy people across ages. Via MiXCR, TCRdb re-called the 5' RACE reads, giving one row per CDR3 protein. The data show about 1.6 million distinct CDR3 sequences, around 36% seen once. Sequencing used blood. These receptors all come from a woman aged 30 to 39 in good health. Each CDR3 is given with its conserved first and last residue. The order of the fields is clone size, D gene, V gene, J gene, CDR3 DNA, CDR3 protein. The D gene is left open where the match is weak. Expanded clones get a size class; other rows say once, few or many, or leave the size out.

size: -
D: TRBD2
V: TRBV7-9
J: TRBJ2-1
DNA: TGTGCCAGCAGCATTGTAGCGGGAGGGCCCCATGAGCAGTTCTTC
CDR3: CASSIVAGGPHEQFF

size: few
D: -
V: TRBV20-1
J: TRBJ2-6
DNA: TGCAGTGCTAGCGTCAGGGTTCTAACTGGGGCCAACGTCCTGACTTTC
CDR3: CSASVRVLTGANVLTF

size: few
D: -
V: TRBV4-1
J: TRBJ2-1
DNA: TGCGCCAGCAGCCAAGCCCCATCTACTAGGTTGCCCGCAAACTCCTACAATGAGCAGTTCTTC
CDR3: CASSQAPSTRLPANSYNEQFF

size: -
D: -
V: TRBV7-2
J: TRBJ2-1
DNA: TGTGCCAGCAGCTTAAATGCCCGAACCTACGATGAGCAGTTCTTC
CDR3: CASSLNARTYDEQFF

size: few
D: TRBD2
V: TRBV28
J: TRBJ2-5
DNA: TGTGCCAGCAGTTTCTCTCTAGCGGGATCAAAAGAGACCCAGTACTTC
CDR3: CASSFSLAGSKETQYF

size: -
D: -
V: TRBV11-2
J: TRBJ1-1
DNA: TGTGCCAGCAGCACCTCTTGGGACACTGAAGCTTTCTTT
CDR3: CASSTSWDTEAFF

size: -
D: -
V: TRBV7-2
J: TRBJ1-4
DNA: TGTGCCAGCAGCTTAGACAGTACTGAAAAACTGTTTTTT
CDR3: CASSLDSTEKLFF

size: few
D: TRBD2
V: TRBV20-1
J: TRBJ2-7
DNA: TGCAGTGCTAGATTGGGGACTAGCGGACCCTACGAGCAGTACTTC
CDR3: CSARLGTSGPYEQYF

size: few
D: TRBD1
V: TRBV7-9
J: TRBJ2-7
DNA: TGTGCCAGCAGCCGCAGAATTGGCTCCGGGACAGGGTCCTACGAGCAGTACTTC
CDR3: CASSRRIGSGTGSYEQYF

size: -
D: -
V: TRBV9
J: TRBJ2-3
DNA: TGTGCCAGCAGCGGAGGGGTTAAAACAGATACGCAGTATTTT
CDR3: CASSGGVKTDTQYF

size: -
D: -
V: TRBV4-1
J: TRBJ1-1
DNA: TGCGCCAGCAGCCAAGGGGACAACCTGGAAGCTTTCTTT
CDR3: CASSQGDNLEAFF

size: -
D: TRBD1
V: TRBV5-6
J: TRBJ2-7
DNA: TGTGCCAGCAGTAAAGACAGGGCCCACGAGCAGTACTTC
CDR3: CASSKDRAHEQYF

size: -
D: -
V: TRBV5-6
J: TRBJ1-4
DNA: TGTGCCAGCAGAGCCGGCGCAACTAATGAAAAACTGTTTTTT
CDR3: CASRAGATNEKLFF

size: -
D: TRBD2
V: TRBV9
J: TRBJ2-5
DNA: TGTGCCAGCAGCCCGACTACTAGCGGGGGGCAGAGGACCCAGTACTTC
CDR3: CASSPTTSGGQRTQYF

size: -
D: -
V: TRBV20-1
J: TRBJ1-2
DNA: TGCAGTGCTAGAGACAGAGGGCGAAACTATGGCTACACCTTC
CDR3: CSARDRGRNYGYTF

size: -
D: -
V: TRBV20-1
J: TRBJ1-6
DNA: TGCAGTGCTAGAGCTCCAGGGGCTATTTTATCACCCCTCCACTTT
CDR3: CSARAPGAILSPLHF

size: -
D: TRBD2
V: TRBV2
J: TRBJ2-5
DNA: TGTGCCAGCAGGGTCAGCGGGGGCCAAGAGACCCAGTACTTC
CDR3: CASRVSGGQETQYF

size: few
D: TRBD1
V: TRBV7-3
J: TRBJ2-5
DNA: TGTGCCAGCAGCTTAGGGGACAGCAATAGGAGAGAGACCCAGTACTTC
CDR3: CASSLGDSNRRETQYF

size: -
D: -
V: TRBV10-3
J: TRBJ1-1
DNA: TGTGCCATCAGTGGCGATGACGCTGAAGCTTTCTTT
CDR3: CAISGDDAEAFF

size: -
D: TRBD1
V: TRBV6-4
J: TRBJ2-7
DNA: TGTGCCAGCAGTTGTCCGGACAGGGGGCACCCCTACGAGCAGTACTTC
CDR3: CASSCPDRGHPYEQYF

size: -
D: -
V: TRBV7-9
J: TRBJ2-7
DNA: TGTGCCAGCAGCTTTACCGGGACCCAAGAAGGGTACGAGCAGTACTTC
CDR3: CASSFTGTQEGYEQYF

size: few
D: TRBD1
V: TRBV6-1
J: TRBJ1-6
DNA: TGTGCCAGCAGTGAAGAAGCGGACAGGAGTAATTCACCCCTCCACTTT
CDR3: CASSEEADRSNSPLHF

size: -
D: -
V: TRBV7-3
J: TRBJ2-3
DNA: TGTGCCAGCAGCTTTGGCGGGGTTGGCACAGATACGCAGTATTTT
CDR3: CASSFGGVGTDTQYF